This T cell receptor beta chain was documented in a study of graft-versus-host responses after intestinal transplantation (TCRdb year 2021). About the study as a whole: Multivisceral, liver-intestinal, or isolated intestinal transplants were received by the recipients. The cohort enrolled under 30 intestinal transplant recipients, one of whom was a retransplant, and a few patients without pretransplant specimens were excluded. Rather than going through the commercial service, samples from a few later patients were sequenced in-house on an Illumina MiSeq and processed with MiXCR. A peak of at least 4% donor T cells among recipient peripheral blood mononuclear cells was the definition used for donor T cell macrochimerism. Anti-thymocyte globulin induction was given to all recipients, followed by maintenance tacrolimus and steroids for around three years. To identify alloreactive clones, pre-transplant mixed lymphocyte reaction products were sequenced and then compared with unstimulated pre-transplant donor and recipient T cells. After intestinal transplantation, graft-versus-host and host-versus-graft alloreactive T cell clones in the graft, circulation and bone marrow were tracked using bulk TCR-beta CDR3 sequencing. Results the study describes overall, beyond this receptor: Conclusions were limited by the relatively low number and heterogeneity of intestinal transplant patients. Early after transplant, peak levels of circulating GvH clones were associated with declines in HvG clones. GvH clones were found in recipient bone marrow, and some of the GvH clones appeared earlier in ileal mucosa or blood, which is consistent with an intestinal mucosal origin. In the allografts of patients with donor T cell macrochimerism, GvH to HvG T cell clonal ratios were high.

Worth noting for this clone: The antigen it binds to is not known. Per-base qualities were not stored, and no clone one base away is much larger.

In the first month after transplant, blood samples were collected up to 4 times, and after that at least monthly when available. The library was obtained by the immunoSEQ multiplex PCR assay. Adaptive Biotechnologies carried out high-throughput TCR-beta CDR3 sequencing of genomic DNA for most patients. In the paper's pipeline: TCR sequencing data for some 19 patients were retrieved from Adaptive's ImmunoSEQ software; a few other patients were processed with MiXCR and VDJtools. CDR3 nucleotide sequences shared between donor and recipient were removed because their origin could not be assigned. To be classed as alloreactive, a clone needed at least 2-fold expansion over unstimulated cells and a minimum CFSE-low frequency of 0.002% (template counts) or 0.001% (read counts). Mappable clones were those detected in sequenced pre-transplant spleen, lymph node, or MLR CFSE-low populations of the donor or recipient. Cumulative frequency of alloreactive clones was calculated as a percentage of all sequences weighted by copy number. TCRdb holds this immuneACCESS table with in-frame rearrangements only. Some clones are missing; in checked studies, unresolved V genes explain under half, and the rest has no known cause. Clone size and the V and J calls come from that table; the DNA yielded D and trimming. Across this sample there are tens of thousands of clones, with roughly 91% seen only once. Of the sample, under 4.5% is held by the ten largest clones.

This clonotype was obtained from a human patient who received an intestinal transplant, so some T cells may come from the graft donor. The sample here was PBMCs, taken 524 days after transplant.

The nucleotides read TGTGCCAGCAGCGTAGAGGGGATAGCGCACAATGAGCAGTTCTTC. It codes for CASSVEGIAHNEQFF. The chain is made from TRBV9 and TRBJ2-1; the D gene cannot be resolved beyond TRBD1 or TRBD2, each matching 5 bases. The germline V gene provides CDR1 SGDLS and CDR2 YYNGEE. V and J are truncated by 0 bases and 5 bases respectively, leaving an intervening sequence of 12 bases. The CDR3 covers 15 residues, taking in both the cysteine and the phenylalanine. Just the 45-base CDR3 DNA is kept, in frame starting at base 1.